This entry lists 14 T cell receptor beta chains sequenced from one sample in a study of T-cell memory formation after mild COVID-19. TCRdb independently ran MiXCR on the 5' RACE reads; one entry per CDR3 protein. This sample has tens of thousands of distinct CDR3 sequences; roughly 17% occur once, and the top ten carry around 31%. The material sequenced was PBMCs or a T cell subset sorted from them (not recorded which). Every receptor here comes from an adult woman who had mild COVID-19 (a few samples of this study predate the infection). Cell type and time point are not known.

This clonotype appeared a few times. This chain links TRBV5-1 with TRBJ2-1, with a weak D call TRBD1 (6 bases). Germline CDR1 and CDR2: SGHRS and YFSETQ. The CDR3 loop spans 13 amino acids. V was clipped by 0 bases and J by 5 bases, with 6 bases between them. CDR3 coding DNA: TGCGCCAGCAGCTTGGACAGGGACAATGAGCAGTTCTTC. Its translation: CASSLDRDNEQFF.

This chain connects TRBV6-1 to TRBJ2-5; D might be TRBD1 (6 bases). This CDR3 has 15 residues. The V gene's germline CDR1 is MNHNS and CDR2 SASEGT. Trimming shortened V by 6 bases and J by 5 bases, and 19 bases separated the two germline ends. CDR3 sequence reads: CASSPYRTVKETQYF. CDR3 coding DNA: TGTGCCAGCAGCCCCTACCGGACAGTCAAGGAGACCCAGTACTTC.

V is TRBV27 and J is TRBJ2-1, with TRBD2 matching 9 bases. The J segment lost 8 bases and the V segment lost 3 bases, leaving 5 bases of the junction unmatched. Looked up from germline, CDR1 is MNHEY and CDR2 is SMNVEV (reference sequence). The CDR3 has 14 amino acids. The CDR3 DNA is TGTGCCAGCAGTTTTGGACTAGCGAGCGATGAGCAGTTCTTC. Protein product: CASSFGLASDEQFF.

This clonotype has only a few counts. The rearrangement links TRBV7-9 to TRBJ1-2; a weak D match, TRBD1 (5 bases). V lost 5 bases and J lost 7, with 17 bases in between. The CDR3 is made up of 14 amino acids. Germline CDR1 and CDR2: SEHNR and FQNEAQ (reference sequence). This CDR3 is CASSPTSDKFGYTF. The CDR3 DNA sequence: TGTGCCAGCAGCCCTACCTCGGACAAGTTTGGCTACACCTTC.

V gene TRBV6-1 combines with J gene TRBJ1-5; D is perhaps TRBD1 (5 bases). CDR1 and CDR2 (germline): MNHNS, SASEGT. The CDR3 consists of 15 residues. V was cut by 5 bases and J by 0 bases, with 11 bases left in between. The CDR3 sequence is CASSSKTDSNQPQHF. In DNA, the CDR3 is TGTGCCAGCAGTTCCAAGACAGATAGCAATCAGCCCCAGCATTTT.

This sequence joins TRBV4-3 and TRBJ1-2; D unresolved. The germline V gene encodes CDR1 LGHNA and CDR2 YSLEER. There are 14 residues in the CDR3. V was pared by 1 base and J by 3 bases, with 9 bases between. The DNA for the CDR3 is TGCGCCAGCAGCCAAGTAATGGGATACTATGGCTACACCTTC. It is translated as CASSQVMGYYGYTF.

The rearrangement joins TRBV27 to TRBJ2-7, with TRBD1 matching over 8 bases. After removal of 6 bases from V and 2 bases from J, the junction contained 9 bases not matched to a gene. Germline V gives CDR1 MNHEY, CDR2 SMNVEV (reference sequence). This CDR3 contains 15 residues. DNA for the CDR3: TGTGCCAGCAGCCCTGACAGGGGCCGCGCCTACGAGCAGTACTTC. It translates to CASSPDRGRAYEQYF.

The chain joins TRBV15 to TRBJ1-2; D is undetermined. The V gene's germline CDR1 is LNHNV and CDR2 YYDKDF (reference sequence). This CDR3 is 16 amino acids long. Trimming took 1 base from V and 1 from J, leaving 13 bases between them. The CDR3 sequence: CATSRVPQKDNYGYTF. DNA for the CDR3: TGTGCCACCAGCAGAGTCCCCCAGAAGGATAACTATGGCTACACCTTC. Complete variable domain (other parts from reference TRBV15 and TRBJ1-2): DAMVIQNPRYQVTQFGKPVTLSCSQTLNHNVMYWYQQKSSQAPKLLFHYYDKDFNNEADTPDNFQSRRPNTSFCFLDIRSPGLGDTAMYLCATSRVPQKDNYGYTFGSGTRLTVV.

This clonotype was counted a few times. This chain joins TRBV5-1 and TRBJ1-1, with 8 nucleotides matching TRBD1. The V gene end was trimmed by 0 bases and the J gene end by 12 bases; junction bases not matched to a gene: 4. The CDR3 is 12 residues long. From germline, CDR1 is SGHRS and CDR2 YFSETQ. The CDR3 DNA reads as TGCGCCAGCAGCTTGGGAGGACAGGGTCCTTTCTTT. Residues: CASSLGGQGPFF.

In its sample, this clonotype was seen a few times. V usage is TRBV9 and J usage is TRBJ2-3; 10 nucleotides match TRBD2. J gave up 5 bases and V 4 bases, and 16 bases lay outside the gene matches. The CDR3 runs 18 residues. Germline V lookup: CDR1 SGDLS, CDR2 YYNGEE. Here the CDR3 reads CASSPDLAGAIWEDTQYF. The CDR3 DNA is TGTGCCAGCAGCCCAGATCTAGCGGGAGCGATTTGGGAAGATACGCAGTATTTT.

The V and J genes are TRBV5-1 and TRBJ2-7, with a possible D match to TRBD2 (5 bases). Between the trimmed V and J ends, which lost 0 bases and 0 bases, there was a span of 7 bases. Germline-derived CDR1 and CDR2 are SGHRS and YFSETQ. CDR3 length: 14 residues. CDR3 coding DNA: TGCGCCAGCAGCTTGGCCGAGGGCTCCTACGAGCAGTACTTC. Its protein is CASSLAEGSYEQYF.

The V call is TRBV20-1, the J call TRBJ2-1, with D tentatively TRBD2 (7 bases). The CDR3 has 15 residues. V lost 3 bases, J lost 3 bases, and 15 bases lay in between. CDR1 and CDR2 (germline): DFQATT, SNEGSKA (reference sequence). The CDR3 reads CSASRGGASYNEQFF. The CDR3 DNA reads TGCAGTGCTAGTAGAGGGGGGGCCAGCTACAATGAGCAGTTCTTC.

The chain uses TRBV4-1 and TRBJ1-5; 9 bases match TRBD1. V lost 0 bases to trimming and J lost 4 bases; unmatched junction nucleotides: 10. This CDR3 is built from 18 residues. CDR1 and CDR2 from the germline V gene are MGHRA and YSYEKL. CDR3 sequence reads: CASSQDYRDRVGNQPQHF. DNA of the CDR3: TGCGCCAGCAGCCAAGACTACCGGGACAGGGTAGGGAATCAGCCCCAGCATTTT.

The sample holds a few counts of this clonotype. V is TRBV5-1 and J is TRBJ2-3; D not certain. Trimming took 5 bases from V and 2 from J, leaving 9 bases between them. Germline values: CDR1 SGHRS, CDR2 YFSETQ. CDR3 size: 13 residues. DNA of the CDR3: TGCGCCAGCAGACCCACCGACACAGATACGCAGTATTTT. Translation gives CASRPTDTDTQYF.